This T cell receptor beta chain was sequenced for a study of blood T cell repertoires in COVID-19. The overall study: The origin of the acute and convalescent COVID-19 samples was the United States, Italy and Spain.

Original analysis: Nucleated cell number was recorded as an estimate derived from reference gene primer amplification. Clones were read by immunoSEQ multiplex PCR, and TCRdb kept only the in-frame ones, dropping some. V, J and clone size derive from that table, while D and trimming were established from the DNA sequence. The sample lists about 70,000 clones, 81% occurring once. This clone was observed a few times. Trimming took 5 bases from V and 6 from J, leaving 13 bases between them. The CDR3 is made up of 14 amino acids. Germline V gene data show CDR1 as SEHNR and CDR2 as FQNEAQ (reference sequence).

The sequence was collected from an older woman with acute or convalescent COVID-19. The chain is built from TRBV7-9 and TRBJ2-2; possible D gene TRBD2, 6 bases. Material for sequencing was peripheral blood. The CDR3: CASSGRSGSGELFF. DNA of the CDR3: TGTGCCAGCAGCGGGAGGTCGGGGTCCGGGGAGCTGTTTTTT. The full variable domain, rest sourced from reference TRBV7-9 and TRBJ2-2, is DTGVSQNPRHKITKRGQNVTFRCDPISEHNRLYWYRQTLGQGPEFLTYFQNEAQLEKSRLLSDRFSAERPKGSFSTLEIQRTEQGDSAMYLCASSGRSGSGELFFGEGSRLTVL.